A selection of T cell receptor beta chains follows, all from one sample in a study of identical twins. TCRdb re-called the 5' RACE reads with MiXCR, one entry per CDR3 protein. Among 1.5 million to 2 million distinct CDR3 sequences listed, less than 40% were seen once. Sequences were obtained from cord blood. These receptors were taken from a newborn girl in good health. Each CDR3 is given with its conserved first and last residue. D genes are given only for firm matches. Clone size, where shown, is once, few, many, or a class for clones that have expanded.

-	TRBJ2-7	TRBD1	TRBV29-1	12	TGCAGCGCTGGGACAGGGCGTGAAGAGCAGTACTTC	CSAGTGREEQYF
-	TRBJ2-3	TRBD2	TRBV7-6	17	TGTGCCAGCAGCTTAATGAGCGGGGGGGCTTACGCAGATACGCAGTATTTT	CASSLMSGGAYADTQYF
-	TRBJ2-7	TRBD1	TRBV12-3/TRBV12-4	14	TGTGCCAGCAGTGCCCGACAGGGCAACAATGAGCAGTACTTC	CASSARQGNNEQYF
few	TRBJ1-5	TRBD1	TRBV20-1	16	TGCAGTGCTAGAGCGACAGGGGGTTGGAGCAATCAGCCCCAGCATTTT	CSARATGGWSNQPQHF
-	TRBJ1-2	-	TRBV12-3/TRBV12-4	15	TGTGCCAGCAGTATAGGGTCGCTCCTTAGCTATGGCTACACCTTC	CASSIGSLLSYGYTF
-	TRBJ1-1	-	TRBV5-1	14	TGCGCCAGCAGTAGGGGGGGGAGAGGGACTGAAGCTTTCTTT	CASSRGGRGTEAFF
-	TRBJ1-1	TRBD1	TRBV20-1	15	TGCAGTGCTTCCATTCCCTACAGGGGCAGCACTGAAGCTTTCTTT	CSASIPYRGSTEAFF
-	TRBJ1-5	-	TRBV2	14	TGTGCCAGCACGACAGAGAATAGCAATCAGCCCCAGCATTTT	CASTTENSNQPQHF
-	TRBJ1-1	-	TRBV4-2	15	TGTGCCAGCAGCCCCCCCGGTACGGCCGGTTCTGAAGCTTTCTTT	CASSPPGTAGSEAFF
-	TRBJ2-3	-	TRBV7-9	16	TGTGCCAGCAGCCTTTCCGGGATTGGGTCGGGAGATACGCAGTATTTT	CASSLSGIGSGDTQYF
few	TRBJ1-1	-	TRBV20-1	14	TGCAGTGCTAGAGACCCCAACAGGAACACTGAAGCTTTCTTT	CSARDPNRNTEAFF
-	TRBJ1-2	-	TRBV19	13	TGTGCCAGTAGTATGGGCGGAAACTATGGCTACACCTTC	CASSMGGNYGYTF
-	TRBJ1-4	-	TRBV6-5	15	TGTGCCAGCAGGTTTAACAGGGAAACTAATGAAAAACTGTTTTTT	CASRFNRETNEKLFF
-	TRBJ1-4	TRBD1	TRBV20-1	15	TGCAGTGCAACAAATAGGGGACAGGGCGTTGAAAAACTGTTTTTT	CSATNRGQGVEKLFF
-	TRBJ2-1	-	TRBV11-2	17	TGTGCCAGCAGCTTAGGGTTATCCAGGGGTTTGTACAATGAGCAGTTCTTC	CASSLGLSRGLYNEQFF
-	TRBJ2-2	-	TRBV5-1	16	TGCGCCAGCAGCTTCGTCAGCGGGTTGAACACCGGGGAGCTGTTTTTT	CASSFVSGLNTGELFF
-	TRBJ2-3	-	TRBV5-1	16	TGCGCCAGCAGCTTTTACCCAGGTTCAAGCACAGATACGCAGTATTTT	CASSFYPGSSTDTQYF
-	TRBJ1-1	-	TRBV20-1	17	TGCAGTGCTAGAGATCCATTCAGGGACGCCAGGGCCCTTGAAGCTTTCTTT	CSARDPFRDARALEAFF
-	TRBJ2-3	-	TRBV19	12	TGTGCCACCTCGGAGGGCACAGATGCGCAGTATTTT	CATSEGTDAQYF
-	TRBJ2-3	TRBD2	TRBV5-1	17	TGCGCCAGCAGCCTCCGACTAGCGGGGGGGCCGGGAGATACGCAGTATTTT	CASSLRLAGGPGDTQYF
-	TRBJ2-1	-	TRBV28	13	TGTGCCAGCAGTCTCATTGGAAGGGGGACCCAGTTCTTC	CASSLIGRGTQFF
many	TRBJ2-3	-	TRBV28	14	TGTGCCAGCAGTTTCGGGGAGAGCACAGATACGCAGTATTTT	CASSFGESTDTQYF
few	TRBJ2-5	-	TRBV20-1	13	TGCAGTGTCCCACGTGGCGCTGAAGAGACCCAGTACTTC	CSVPRGAEETQYF
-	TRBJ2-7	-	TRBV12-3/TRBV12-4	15	TGTGCCAGCAGTTCCTCTTGGGACAAGCCCTACGAGCAGTACTTC	CASSSSWDKPYEQYF
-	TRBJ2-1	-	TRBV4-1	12	TGCGCCAGCAGTCCCACAGGGATGGCGCAGTTCTTC	CASSPTGMAQFF
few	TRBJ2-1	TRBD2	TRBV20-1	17	TGCAGTGCTAGAGATGGCCCTACTAGCGGCGGATACAATGAGCAGTTCTTC	CSARDGPTSGGYNEQFF
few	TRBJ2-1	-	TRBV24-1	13	TGTGCCACCAGTGATTTTGTCGGTAATGAGCAGTTCTTC	CATSDFVGNEQFF